Below, one T cell receptor (beta chain) is given with its context. What it binds is unknown. The study reverse transcribed the entire isolated RNA, so it sequenced expressed TCRB transcripts. Here immunoSEQ multiplex PCR was the method, and the copy in TCRdb shows in-frame clones only, minus some. Of around 140,000 clones listed, about 10% are singletons. These data are taken from a study of beta chain features in type 1 diabetes. Study outcomes and limitations: Fewer junction insertions and more nucleotide deletions appeared in type 1 diabetes patients. High-TCR-expressing cells could be over-represented by cDNA sequencing. There was no resolution here of whether HLA type influences TCRB rearrangement. Patients with Type 1 diabetes showed moderately but significantly shorter TCRB CDR3s in all four CD4+ subsets.

CDR1 and CDR2 (germline): SGHTA, FQGNSA. V lost 1 base to trimming and J lost 1 base, with 11 bases between them. The CDR3 consists of 15 residues. A CD45RO/CCR7/CD25/CD127/CD95/CD27 panel sorted naive, central memory, regulatory and stem cell-like memory CD4+ cells. The specimen sequenced was central memory CD4+ T cells from blood. J is TRBJ2-7 and V is TRBV7-2; D possibly corresponds to TRBD2 (6 bases). The sequence was obtained from a man younger than 45 with type 1 diabetes. The CDR3 sequence: CASSLDLARSYEQYF. CDR3 in DNA: TGTGCCAGCAGCTTAGACCTAGCGAGATCCTACGAGCAGTACTTC.